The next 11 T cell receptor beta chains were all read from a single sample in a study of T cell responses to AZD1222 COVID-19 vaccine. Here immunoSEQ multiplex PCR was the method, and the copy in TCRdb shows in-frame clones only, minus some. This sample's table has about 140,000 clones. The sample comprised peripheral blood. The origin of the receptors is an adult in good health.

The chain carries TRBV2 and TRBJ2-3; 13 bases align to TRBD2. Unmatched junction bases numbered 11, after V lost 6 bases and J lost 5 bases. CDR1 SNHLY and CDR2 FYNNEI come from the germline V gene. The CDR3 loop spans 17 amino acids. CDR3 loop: CASSSPGLAGAVDTQYF. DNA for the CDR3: TGTGCCAGCAGCTCACCTGGACTAGCGGGGGCGGTAGATACGCAGTATTTT.

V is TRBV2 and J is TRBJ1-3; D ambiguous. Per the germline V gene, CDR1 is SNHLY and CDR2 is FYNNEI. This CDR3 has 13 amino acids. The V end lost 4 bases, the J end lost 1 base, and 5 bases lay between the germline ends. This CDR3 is CASSGISGNTIYF. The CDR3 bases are TGTGCCAGCAGTGGGATTTCTGGAAACACCATATATTTT.

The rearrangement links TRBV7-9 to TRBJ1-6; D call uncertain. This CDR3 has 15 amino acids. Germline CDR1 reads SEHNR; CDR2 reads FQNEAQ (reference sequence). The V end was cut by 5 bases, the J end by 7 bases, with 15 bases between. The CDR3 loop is CASSLVRGGNSPLHF. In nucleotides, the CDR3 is TGTGCCAGCAGCCTGGTGCGGGGAGGAAATTCACCCCTCCACTTT.

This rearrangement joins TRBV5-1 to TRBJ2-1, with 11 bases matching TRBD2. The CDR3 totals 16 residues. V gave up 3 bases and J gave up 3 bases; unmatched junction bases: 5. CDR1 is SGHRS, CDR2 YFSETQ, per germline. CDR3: CASSSTSGGDYNEQFF. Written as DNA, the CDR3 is TGCGCCAGCAGCTCCACTAGCGGGGGTGACTACAATGAGCAGTTCTTC.

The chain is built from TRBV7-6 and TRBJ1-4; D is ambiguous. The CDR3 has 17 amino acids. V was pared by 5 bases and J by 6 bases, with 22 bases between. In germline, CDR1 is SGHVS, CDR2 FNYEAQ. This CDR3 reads CASSLHPGGRRDEKLFF. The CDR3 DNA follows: TGTGCCAGCAGCCTACACCCCGGTGGCCGGCGGGATGAAAAACTGTTTTTT. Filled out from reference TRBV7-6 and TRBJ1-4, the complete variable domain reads GAGVSQSPRYKVTKRGQDVALRCDPISGHVSLYWYRQALGQGPEFLTYFNYEAQQDKSGLPNDRFSAERPEGSISTLTIQRTEQRDSAMYRCASSLHPGGRRDEKLFFGSGTQLSVL.

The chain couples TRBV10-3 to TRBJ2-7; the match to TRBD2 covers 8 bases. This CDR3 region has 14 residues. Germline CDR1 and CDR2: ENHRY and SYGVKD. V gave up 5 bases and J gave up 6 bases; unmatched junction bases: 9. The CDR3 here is CAISTGTSDFEQYF. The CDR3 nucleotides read TGTGCCATCAGTACCGGGACTAGTGATTTCGAGCAGTACTTC.

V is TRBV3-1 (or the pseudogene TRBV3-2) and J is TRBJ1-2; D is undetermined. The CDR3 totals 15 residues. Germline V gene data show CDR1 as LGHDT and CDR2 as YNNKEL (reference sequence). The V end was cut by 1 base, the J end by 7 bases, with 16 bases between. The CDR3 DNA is TGTGCCAGCAGCCAAGCGAAGGCGGTGGTTCGTGGCTACACCTTC. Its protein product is CASSQAKAVVRGYTF.

The CDR3 here is CASIEDRSVRPQHF. In DNA, the CDR3 is TGTGCCAGCATCGAGGACAGAAGCGTCCGTCCCCAGCATTTT. The J gene is TRBJ1-5, the V gene TRBV6-4, with D tentatively TRBD1 (6 bases). V dropped 7 bases and J dropped 10 bases, with 20 bases sitting between them. Germline V lookup: CDR1 MRHNA, CDR2 SNTAGT. This CDR3 contains 14 residues.

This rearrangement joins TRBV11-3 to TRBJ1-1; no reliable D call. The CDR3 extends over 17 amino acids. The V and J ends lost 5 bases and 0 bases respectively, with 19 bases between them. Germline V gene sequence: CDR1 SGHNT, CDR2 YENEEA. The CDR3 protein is CASSPPRTGVMNTEAFF. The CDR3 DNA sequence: TGTGCCAGCAGCCCGCCGAGAACGGGTGTGATGAACACTGAAGCTTTCTTT. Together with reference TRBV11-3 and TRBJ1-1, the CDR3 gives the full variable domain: EAGVVQSPRYKIIEKKQPVAFWCNPISGHNTLYWYLQNLGQGPELLIRYENEEAVDDSQLPKDRFSAERLKGVDSTLKIQPAELGDSAVYLCASSPPRTGVMNTEAFFGQGTRLTVV.

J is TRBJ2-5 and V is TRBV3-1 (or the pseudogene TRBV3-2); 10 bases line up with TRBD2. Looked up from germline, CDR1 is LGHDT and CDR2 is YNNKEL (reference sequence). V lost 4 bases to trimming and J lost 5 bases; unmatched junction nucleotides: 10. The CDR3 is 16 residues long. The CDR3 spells CASSPTGTSVRETQYF. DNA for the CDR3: TGTGCCAGCAGCCCAACCGGGACTAGCGTACGGGAGACCCAGTACTTC.

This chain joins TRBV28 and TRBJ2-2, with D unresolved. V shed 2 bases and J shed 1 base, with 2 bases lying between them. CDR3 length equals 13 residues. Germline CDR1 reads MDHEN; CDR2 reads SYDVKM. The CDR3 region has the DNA TGTGCCAGCAGTTTAAAGAACACCGGGGAGCTGTTTTTT. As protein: CASSLKNTGELFF.